This entry lists 18 T cell receptor beta chains sequenced from one sample in a study of regulatory T cells in long-lasting Graves disease. Libraries of TCR beta came from iRepertoire HTBI primers plus Arm-PCR of CDR3 regions. One entry per CDR3 protein, called by TCRdb with MiXCR from the multiplex PCR reads. The sample has hundreds of thousands of distinct CDR3 sequences; about 13% are singletons. Time point here: newly diagnosed GD, antithyroid drugs for less than 3 months. There was RNA extracted from PBMCs, and the TCR library was made from it. This sample also belongs to another study, concerning T cells in Graves' hyperthyroidism and ophthalmopathy.

The sequences come from peripheral blood mononuclear cells (PBMCs), collected at new diagnosis, from a patient treated with antithyroid drugs. These receptors all come from a man aged 25 to 40 with Graves disease.

V gene TRBV5-1 combines with J gene TRBJ2-5; D is undetermined. CDR3 length: 14 residues. Trimming took off 0 bases at V and 1 base at J, with 7 bases between the two ends. The germline CDR1 and CDR2 sequences are SGHRS and YFSETQ. The CDR3 bases are TGCGCCAGCAGCTTGGTTGGCAGCCAAGAGACCCAGTACTTC. This encodes CASSLVGSQETQYF.

The chain combines TRBV20-1 with TRBJ1-2, with 9 nucleotides matching TRBD1. The junction had 7 bases not matched to a gene; V was cut back by 4 bases and J by 4 bases. The CDR3 is 14 residues long. Germline loops: CDR1 DFQATT, CDR2 SNEGSKA (reference sequence). CDR3 protein: CSAIMDRGRYGYTF. CDR3 DNA: TGCAGTGCTATCATGGACAGGGGACGCTATGGCTACACCTTC.

V is TRBV4-1 and J is TRBJ2-5; D gene unclear. Germline CDR1 reads MGHRA; CDR2 reads YSYEKL. CDR3 length: 17 residues. With 2 bases removed from V and 4 bases from J, the gap between germline ends came to 20 bases. The CDR3 here is CASSQLGWDAPSETQYF. DNA of the CDR3: TGCGCCAGCAGCCAACTGGGGTGGGATGCGCCGTCAGAGACCCAGTACTTC.

This clonotype was recorded at least ten times. The V and J genes are TRBV10-3 and TRBJ2-1; unclear D gene. This CDR3 spans 16 amino acids. Germline V CDR1 and CDR2: ENHRY, SYGVKD. Trimming cost V 3 bases and J 5 bases, with 17 bases left between them. The CDR3 region has the DNA TGTGCCATCAGTGAAAGACTCAATCTTCCTAACAATGAGCAGTTCTTC. Its translation is CAISERLNLPNNEQFF.

This clonotype occurred a few times. CDR3 nucleotide sequence: TGTGCCAGCAGCTTAAGAGGCGCGGGATTTGGAAACACCATATATTTT. This encodes CASSLRGAGFGNTIYF. V gene TRBV13 combines with J gene TRBJ1-3; no clear D gene. Trimming removed 2 bases at V and 3 bases at J, with 14 bases between. The germline gives CDR1 PRHDT, CDR2 FYEKMQ (reference sequence). The CDR3 runs to 16 residues.

This clonotype appeared many times. The CDR3 bases are TGTGCCAGCAGCCAGAGCACCAATAGCAATCAGCCCCAGCATTTT. Translating it yields CASSQSTNSNQPQHF. V gene TRBV3-1 combines with J gene TRBJ1-5; D remains unclear. Germline CDR1 and CDR2: LGHDT and YNNKEL (reference sequence). The V gene lost 3 bases and the J gene lost 0 bases, with 9 bases spanning the gap. The CDR3 loop spans 15 amino acids.

This clonotype was detected ten times or more. The chain joins TRBV7-3 to TRBJ2-2, with D hard to call. Per germline, CDR1 SGHTA and CDR2 FQGTGA. Trimming removed 5 bases at V and 7 bases at J, with 14 bases between. CDR3 length: 14 amino acids. In DNA form, the CDR3 reads TGTGCCAGCAGCCCCCGCCACACGGACGGGGAGCTGTTTTTT. This translates into CASSPRHTDGELFF.

This clonotype was observed many times. A junction boundary mismatches the germline segment, possibly from a read error. The chain uses TRBV11-2 and TRBJ2-1; D gene unclear. Germline lookup yields CDR1 SGHAT and CDR2 FQNNGV. The CDR3 extends over 13 amino acids. CDR3 region: CASSLVGNNEQFF. The CDR3 coding sequence is TGCGCCAGCAGCTTGGTGGGAAACAATGAGCAGTTCTTC.

This clonotype was detected ten times or more. Compared with germline, one end of the junction differs, possibly owing to a read error. This chain joins TRBV10-1 and TRBJ1-1; weak D call: TRBD1 (6 bases). The germline V gene has CDR1 WNHNN and CDR2 SYGVQD (reference sequence). This CDR3 is 15 amino acids long. CDR3 DNA: TGCGCCAACAGTCGTCTGCAACAGGGGAACACTGAAGCTTTCTTT. Translating it yields CANSRLQQGNTEAFF.

This clonotype was found a few times. The chain combines TRBV7-9 with TRBJ2-4; possibly TRBD2 for D (6 bases). Germline CDR1 is SEHNR and CDR2 is FQNEAQ (reference sequence). CDR3 length: 15 amino acids. Deletions cut 5 bases from V and 6 bases from J, with 17 bases between. The CDR3, as DNA: TGTGCCAGCAGCCCTAGCGACCTGGGGGGAAACATTCAGTACTTC. This encodes CASSPSDLGGNIQYF.

This clonotype was recorded at least ten times. The chain couples TRBV27 to TRBJ2-5; 8 bases are a match to TRBD1. Germline CDR1 and CDR2: MNHEY and SMNVEV (reference sequence). CDR3 length equals 16 residues. The ends lost 4 bases at V and 2 bases at J; junction bases unmatched: 9. CDR3 loop: CASSSPGGAGQETQYF. DNA of the CDR3: TGTGCCAGCAGTTCTCCAGGGGGCGCGGGACAAGAGACCCAGTACTTC.

This clonotype was seen ten or more times. V and J are TRBV5-5 and TRBJ2-5, with D possibly being TRBD2 (5 bases). The CDR3 consists of 14 residues. Trimming removed 4 bases at V and 1 base at J, with 11 bases between. Germline V gives CDR1 SGHKS, CDR2 YYEKEE (reference sequence). CDR3 sequence reads: CASSGLAVQETQYF. The CDR3 DNA sequence: TGTGCCAGCAGCGGGCTAGCAGTCCAAGAGACCCAGTACTTC.

This rearrangement joins TRBV12-3 or TRBV12-4 to TRBJ2-2, with 14 bases identical to TRBD2. The CDR3 loop spans 17 amino acids. V shed 8 bases and J 2 bases; nucleotides not matched to a gene: 7. CDR3 bases: TGTGCCAGCGGGCCGGGACTAGCGGGGGATAACACCGGGGAGCTGTTTTTT. Protein sequence: CASGPGLAGDNTGELFF.

The rearrangement joins TRBV19 to TRBJ2-1; the D gene is possibly TRBD1 (6 bases). The DNA end is more similar to TRBJ2-5, so the J call may be wrong. CDR1 LNHDA and CDR2 SQIVND come from the germline V gene (reference sequence). The CDR3 runs to 12 residues. In DNA, the CDR3 is TGTGCCAGTAGAGGGGGAGTGGAGACCCAGTACTTC. It yields the protein CASRGGVETQYF.

This clonotype came up many times. This chain joins TRBV7-2 and TRBJ2-5, with D unclear. Germline CDR1 and CDR2: SGHTA and FQGNSA. V gave up 2 bases and J gave up 2 bases, with 9 bases separating them. The CDR3 loop spans 14 amino acids. CDR3 amino acids: CASSLSPNQETQYF. In DNA form, the CDR3 reads TGTGCCAGCAGCTTATCCCCCAATCAAGAGACCCAGTACTTC.

The chain joins TRBV7-2 to TRBJ1-6, with no clear D. Trimming removed 1 base from V and 7 bases from J, with 14 bases in between. The CDR3 consists of 16 residues. Germline CDR1 and CDR2: SGHTA and FQGNSA. CDR3 in amino acids: CASSLVILSFNSPLHF. The CDR3 DNA reads TGTGCCAGCAGCTTAGTCATACTTTCTTTCAATTCACCCCTCCACTTT. Together with reference TRBV7-2 and TRBJ1-6, the CDR3 gives the full variable domain: GAGVSQSPSNKVTEKGKDVELRCDPISGHTALYWYRQSLGQGLEFLIYFQGNSAPDKSGLPSDRFSAERTGGSVSTLTIQRTQQEDSAVYLCASSLVILSFNSPLHFGNGTRLTVT.

About this clonotype itself: Possible read error: a much larger clone is one base away. The chain employs TRBV12-3 or TRBV12-4 and TRBJ2-4; 10 nucleotides line up with TRBD2. The CDR3 totals 15 residues. The CDR3: CASSSTSGFKNIRYF. The CDR3, as DNA: TGTGCCAGCAGTTCGACTAGCGGGTTCAAAAACATTCGGTACTTC.

The chain carries TRBV4-2 and TRBJ2-5; TRBD1 agrees at 10 bases. The germline V gene has CDR1 LGHNA and CDR2 YNFKEQ. V gave up 4 bases and J gave up 5 bases; unmatched junction bases: 4. The CDR3 sequence is 14 residues long. Here the CDR3 reads CASSRSTGGETQYF. CDR3 DNA sequence: TGTGCCAGCAGCCGATCGACAGGGGGCGAGACCCAGTACTTC.